The clone carrying this T cell receptor (beta chain) was recorded only once. The antigen remains undetermined. The record originates from a study of T cells in localized non-small cell lung cancer. Study findings and constraints: As only one tumor region underwent sequencing, heterogeneity remains possible. Adjacent lung tissue had a median about 60 of the top 100 clones found in the tumor. Longer survival (overall) was linked to higher T cell density in blood. Uninvolved adjacent lung had more T cell clonality than any other tissue, topping tumor.

The junction had 9 bases not matched to a gene; V was cut back by 3 bases and J by 5 bases. The CDR3 has 15 amino acids. The germline V gene has CDR1 SGHRS and CDR2 YFSETQ. The data were produced by immunoSEQ multiplex PCR, yet TCRdb's version contains in-frame clones alone and is incomplete. The data hold under 15,000 clones, with over 25% observed a single time. The sequence derives from a female donor aged 60 or older with stage I lung adenocarcinoma. The genes are TRBV5-1 and TRBJ2-3; TRBD2 matches 7 bases. The specimen comprised lung tumor tissue, sampled before any cancer treatment. The chain's CDR3 is CASSWGAGPGDTQYF. The CDR3 DNA reads as TGCGCCAGCAGCTGGGGAGCGGGACCCGGAGATACGCAGTATTTT.